This TCR beta chain was identified in a study of T cell responses to AZD1222 COVID-19 vaccine. Study outcomes and limitations: Among vaccine-associated CD4 TCRs, coverage spanned spike, with dominance at 160-218 and 743-854. An increase in Spike-specific TCR breadth and depth was observed after two AZD1222 doses. Just a handful of AZD1222 recipients tested seropositive at baseline.

Concerning this clone itself: Its antigen is currently unknown.

Here immunoSEQ multiplex PCR was the method, and the copy in TCRdb shows in-frame clones only, minus some. This table has 100,000 to 150,000 clones, roughly 90% appearing once. The TCR was taken from an adult in good health. Sequencing used peripheral blood, obtained on day 0 of AZD1222 vaccination.

CDR3 nucleotides: TGTGCCAGCAGCTATCTAGCGGGAACTAGCTACGAGCAGTACTTC. Its translation is CASSYLAGTSYEQYF. The genes are TRBV7-9 and TRBJ2-7; TRBD2 matches 9 bases. The CDR3 is made up of 15 amino acids. The V and J ends lost 4 bases and 3 bases, in that order; junction bases with no gene match: 7. The V gene's germline CDR1 is SEHNR and CDR2 FQNEAQ (reference sequence).